The T cell receptor (beta chain) under discussion was sequenced for a study of OX40 agonist ivuxolimab in advanced cancers. Patients who had autoimmune disease history or got systemic immunosuppression were left out. Generated by immunoSEQ multiplex PCR, the TCRdb table keeps only in-frame clones and is missing some. This sample has tens of thousands of clones, with around 86% found just once. Remarks on this clone: In the same sample, other DNA sequences code for this CDR3.

This CDR3 contains 17 residues. With 5 bases clipped from V and 5 bases from J, the junction kept 9 bases outside the gene matches. Per germline, CDR1 SEHNR and CDR2 FQNEAQ (reference sequence). The receptor comes from an adult with an advanced solid tumor such as melanoma, head and neck, liver or kidney cancer. Sequencing used CD4+ or CD8+ T cells sorted from blood, obtained in a trial of the OX40 agonist ivuxolimab. This sequence joins TRBV7-9 and TRBJ2-5, with 15 nucleotides matching TRBD2. CDR3 loop: CASSHGLAGGGPETQYF. CDR3 DNA sequence: TGTGCCAGCAGCCATGGACTAGCGGGGGGGGGCCCGGAGACCCAGTACTTC.